A single sample is the source of the 32 T cell receptor beta chains below, sequenced in a study of blood T cell repertoires in COVID-19. The repertoire was sequenced with immunoSEQ multiplex PCR; TCRdb's copy has only in-frame clones and lacks some. The sample records some 65,000 clones, around 90% being singletons. The sequenced material came from peripheral blood. These receptors all come from a man between 60 and 75 years old with acute or convalescent COVID-19.

This chain uses TRBV5-4 with TRBJ2-1; tentatively, D is TRBD1 (6 bases). Germline values: CDR1 SGHNT, CDR2 YYREEE (reference sequence). Trimming stripped 0 bases from V and 10 bases from J, with 11 bases between. This CDR3 is 13 amino acids long. The CDR3 DNA reads as TGTGCCAGCAGCTTGGTGCAGGGGCGAGAGCAGTTCTTC. Translating it yields CASSLVQGREQFF.

The chain joins TRBV30 to TRBJ2-3, with 9 positions matching TRBD2. CDR3 length: 15 residues. Germline V gene lookup returns CDR1 GTSNPN and CDR2 SVGIG (reference sequence). V shed 7 bases, J shed 3 bases, and the junction held 11 bases outside the gene matches. Written as DNA, the CDR3 is TGTGCCTATCAACTGAGCGGGGGGAAGACAGATACGCAGTATTTT. As protein: CAYQLSGGKTDTQYF.

The chain is built from TRBV12-3 or TRBV12-4 and TRBJ1-2, with 7 bases that match TRBD1. This CDR3 is 12 amino acids long. V shed 5 bases, J shed 7 bases, and the junction held 4 bases outside the gene matches. The DNA for the CDR3 is TGTGCCAGCAGTGACAGGGTATCTGGCTACACCTTC. It specifies CASSDRVSGYTF.

V gene TRBV28 combines with J gene TRBJ1-1, with 11 bases lining up with TRBD1. Losses at the gene ends were 3 bases for V and 1 base for J; bases not matched to a gene: 7. The germline CDR1 and CDR2 sequences are MDHEN and SYDVKM. The CDR3 has 17 amino acids. The CDR3 reads CASSLGGQGVWNTEAFF. In DNA form, the CDR3 reads TGTGCCAGCAGTTTGGGGGGACAGGGGGTTTGGAACACTGAAGCTTTCTTT.

The table lists this clone with a count of one. CDR3 amino acids: CAISGGGIEAFF. The CDR3, as DNA: TGTGCCATCAGTGGTGGAGGGATTGAAGCTTTCTTT. V and J are TRBV10-3 and TRBJ1-1; D not resolved. Germline V gene data show CDR1 as ENHRY and CDR2 as SYGVKD. This CDR3 is built from 12 residues. V was trimmed by 4 bases and J by 7 bases, leaving 10 bases between them.

This chain uses TRBV7-9 with TRBJ1-2; no definite D call. Trimming cost V 5 bases and J 7 bases, with 11 bases left between them. This CDR3 comprises 12 residues. Germline CDR1 reads SEHNR; CDR2 reads FQNEAQ (reference sequence). The CDR3 reads CASSLGRGGYTF. DNA of the CDR3: TGTGCCAGCAGCCTTGGTCGCGGTGGCTACACCTTC.

The chain employs TRBV29-1 and TRBJ1-1; 9 bases match TRBD1. The CDR3 contains 12 residues. CDR1 and CDR2 from the germline V gene are SQVTM and ANQGSEA. With V trimmed by 8 bases and J by 5 bases, 6 bases remained unmatched. CDR3 DNA: TGCAGCTCAGGGACAGGGTTTACTGAAGCTTTCTTT. This sequence encodes CSSGTGFTEAFF.

J is TRBJ2-1 and V is TRBV9; 13 bases agree with TRBD2. The trim removed 4 bases at V and 15 bases at J, leaving 10 bases unmatched. There are 14 residues in the CDR3. Looked up from germline, CDR1 is SGDLS and CDR2 is YYNGEE. The CDR3 loop is CASSSLAGGATVFF. CDR3 bases: TGTGCCAGCAGCTCACTAGCGGGGGGGGCCACGGTGTTCTTC.

This clone showed up just once. V usage is TRBV10-1 and J usage is TRBJ1-5; tentatively, D is TRBD1 (5 bases). The ends were cut back, 4 bases at V and 7 bases at J, with 11 bases in the middle. This CDR3 region has 13 residues. CDR1 is WNHNN and CDR2 is SYGVQD in the germline V gene (reference sequence). The CDR3: CASSAQGWQPQHF. The CDR3 nucleotides read TGCGCCAGCAGTGCCCAGGGATGGCAGCCCCAGCATTTT.

This clone was detected once. The chain carries TRBV19 and TRBJ1-2, with D uncertain. From germline, CDR1 is LNHDA and CDR2 SQIVND (reference sequence). V was cut by 5 bases and J by 2 bases, with 9 bases left in between. This CDR3 is 13 amino acids long. CDR3 loop: CASSVESNYGYTF. CDR3 DNA sequence: TGTGCCAGTAGTGTCGAGTCAAACTATGGCTACACCTTC. Full variable domain (rest looked up from reference TRBV19 and TRBJ1-2): DGGITQSPKYLFRKEGQNVTLSCEQNLNHDAMYWYRQDPGQGLRLIYYSQIVNDFQKGDIAEGYSVSREKKESFPLTVTSAQKNPTAFYLCASSVESNYGYTFGSGTRLTVV.

The chain has TRBV18 and TRBJ1-1; weak D call: TRBD1 (5 bases). Trimming left V 6 bases short and J 0 bases short, with 11 bases between. Germline-derived CDR1 and CDR2 are KGHSH and LQKENI. This CDR3 has 14 amino acids. The CDR3 coding sequence is TGTGCCAGCTCTCCGCAGGGCATGAACACTGAAGCTTTCTTT. Translated: CASSPQGMNTEAFF.

J is TRBJ2-7 and V is TRBV3-1 (or the pseudogene TRBV3-2); the D gene is possibly TRBD1 (6 bases). V gave up 4 bases and J gave up 1 base, with 14 bases separating them. This CDR3 is 15 amino acids long. The germline V gene encodes CDR1 LGHDT and CDR2 YNNKEL (reference sequence). DNA of the CDR3: TGTGCCAGCAGCCTCCTTTCGACAGGATCCTACGAGCAGTACTTC. Protein sequence: CASSLLSTGSYEQYF.

This clone was found once. The chain combines TRBV28 with TRBJ1-2; the D is unclear. Between the trimmed V and J ends, which lost 4 bases and 5 bases, there was a span of 20 bases. Germline V gene data show CDR1 as MDHEN and CDR2 as SYDVKM. The CDR3 spans 16 residues. The chain's CDR3 is CASSSTGESVMYGYTF. Here the CDR3 DNA reads TGTGCCAGCAGTTCCACCGGGGAGTCGGTTATGTATGGCTACACCTTC.

The CDR3 DNA sequence: TGTGCCAGCAGCCGGAGGGCCTCCTACGAGCAGTACTTC. The encoded protein is CASSRRASYEQYF. The J gene is TRBJ2-7, the V gene TRBV7-9; possibly TRBD2 for D (6 bases). CDR3 length equals 13 residues. The ends were cut back, 5 bases at V and 0 bases at J, with 8 bases in the middle. The germline CDR1 and CDR2 sequences are SEHNR and FQNEAQ (reference sequence).

This clone has a handful of counts. The CDR3 nucleotides are TGTGCCAGCAGCTTGGCTCAGGGCCAGGACTATGGCTACACCTTC. Protein product: CASSLAQGQDYGYTF. This rearrangement joins TRBV5-8 to TRBJ1-2; TRBD1 is a possible D gene (5 bases). CDR1 and CDR2 from the germline V gene are SGHTS and YDEGEE. This CDR3 is 15 amino acids long. Trimming took off 0 bases at V and 3 bases at J, with 12 bases between the two ends.

The J gene is TRBJ2-3, the V gene TRBV5-5, with 7 bases lining up with TRBD1. The CDR3 extends over 14 amino acids. The V segment lost 3 bases and the J segment 3 bases; nucleotides outside the gene matches: 4. The germline V gene has CDR1 SGHKS and CDR2 YYEKEE (reference sequence). CDR3 in DNA: TGTGCCAGCAGCTACCAGACAGGGACAGATACGCAGTATTTT. Amino acid sequence: CASSYQTGTDTQYF. Looking up the rest from reference TRBV5-5 and TRBJ2-3 gives the full variable domain: DAGVTQSPTHLIKTRGQQVTLRCSPISGHKSVSWYQQVLGQGPQFIFQYYEKEERGRGNFPDRFSARQFPNYSSELNVNALLLGDSALYLCASSYQTGTDTQYFGPGTRLTVL.

This chain links TRBV5-6 with TRBJ1-4; a weak D match, TRBD1 (5 bases). Germline V lookup: CDR1 SGHDT, CDR2 YYEEEE. Trimming left V 0 bases short and J 8 bases short, with 11 bases between. The CDR3 contains 14 residues. This CDR3 reads CASSLGQLSEKLFF. The CDR3 bases are TGTGCCAGCAGCTTGGGACAGTTGAGCGAAAAACTGTTTTTT.

The chain couples TRBV6-6 to TRBJ2-3; maybe TRBD2 (5 bases). This CDR3 region has 16 residues. V was shortened by 4 bases and J by 3 bases, with 17 bases between the two germline ends. The V gene's germline CDR1 is MNHNY and CDR2 SVGAGI (reference sequence). The CDR3 sequence: CASSSLWGEDTDTQYF. Written as DNA, the CDR3 is TGTGCCAGCAGTTCTCTATGGGGAGAGGATACAGATACGCAGTATTTT.

The J gene is TRBJ1-6, the V gene TRBV14; D possibly corresponds to TRBD1 (5 bases). Germline CDR1 SGHDN, CDR2 FVKESK. This CDR3 comprises 17 residues. Between the trimmed V and J ends, which lost 2 bases and 0 bases, there was a span of 11 bases. CDR3 sequence (DNA): TGTGCCAGCAGCCAAAGACAGCCACTCTCCTATAATTCACCCCTCCACTTT. Protein sequence: CASSQRQPLSYNSPLHF.

The chain recombines TRBV6-5 with TRBJ2-1; the D gene is possibly TRBD1 (6 bases). V lost 4 bases to trimming and J lost 10 bases, with 14 bases between them. Per the germline V gene, CDR1 is MNHEY and CDR2 is SVGAGI. The CDR3 has 13 amino acids. The CDR3: CASSFLQGNEQFF. CDR3 nucleotide sequence: TGTGCCAGCAGTTTCTTACAGGGAAACGAGCAGTTCTTC.

The V call is TRBV6-5, the J call TRBJ2-7; perhaps TRBD2 as D (5 bases). CDR3 length: 12 residues. The germline V and J ends were trimmed by 6 bases and 2 bases, with 8 bases remaining between them. Germline CDR1 reads MNHEY; CDR2 reads SVGAGI. CDR3 protein: CASSPGAYEQYF. The CDR3 DNA reads as TGTGCCAGCAGCCCCGGGGCCTACGAGCAGTACTTC.

The chain is built from TRBV4-1 and TRBJ1-2; perhaps TRBD1 as D (6 bases). The germline V gene encodes CDR1 MGHRA and CDR2 YSYEKL. CDR3 length: 16 residues. Trimming removed 1 base from V and 5 bases from J, with 17 bases in between. The chain's CDR3 is CASSQVVGGTPYGYTF. The CDR3 bases are TGCGCCAGCAGCCAAGTAGTGGGGGGGACACCGTATGGCTACACCTTC.

J is TRBJ1-2 and V is TRBV29-1; TRBD1 is a possible D gene (5 bases). The CDR3 runs 14 residues. Germline V gene sequence: CDR1 SQVTM, CDR2 ANQGSEA. Trimming took off 6 bases at V and 7 bases at J, with 21 bases between the two ends. Here the CDR3 DNA reads TGCAGCGTCCTTCTCGGGGGTGGGCGCAGTGGCTACACCTTC. Amino acids: CSVLLGGGRSGYTF.

This sequence joins TRBV6-5 and TRBJ1-4; D remains unclear. The germline V gene encodes CDR1 MNHEY and CDR2 SVGAGI. The ends were cut back, 7 bases at V and 5 bases at J, with 14 bases in the middle. This CDR3 has 14 amino acids. CDR3 amino acids: CASTHLNQNEKLFF. The CDR3 region has the DNA TGTGCCAGCACCCACTTAAACCAAAATGAAAAACTGTTTTTT.

This clone has more than one count but fewer than ten. J is TRBJ1-2 and V is TRBV5-1; D gene ambiguous. This CDR3 is 13 amino acids long. The V end was cut by 4 bases, the J end by 1 base, with 8 bases between. Per germline, CDR1 SGHRS and CDR2 YFSETQ. Written as DNA, the CDR3 is TGCGCCAGCAGCGTATCAGTTAACTATGGCTACACCTTC. This codes for CASSVSVNYGYTF.

This clone was observed once. The chain combines TRBV5-1 with TRBJ1-2; no firm D call. The CDR3 has 12 residues. The germline gives CDR1 SGHRS, CDR2 YFSETQ. The germline V and J ends were trimmed by 0 bases and 5 bases, with 5 bases remaining between them. In DNA, the CDR3 is TGCGCCAGCAGCTTGGCGGGATATGGCTACACCTTC. This translates into CASSLAGYGYTF. Filled out from reference TRBV5-1 and TRBJ1-2, the complete variable domain reads KAGVTQTPRYLIKTRGQQVTLSCSPISGHRSVSWYQQTPGQGLQFLFEYFSETQRNKGNFPGRFSGRQFSNSRSEMNVSTLELGDSALYLCASSLAGYGYTFGSGTRLTVV.

This chain uses TRBV9 with TRBJ1-4; the match to TRBD1 covers 8 bases. The CDR3 loop spans 17 amino acids. J lost 5 bases, V lost 3 bases, and 12 bases had no gene match. The germline V gene has CDR1 SGDLS and CDR2 YYNGEE. CDR3 nucleotide sequence: TGTGCCAGCAGCGCGGGAAACCGGGACAGGATAAATGAAAAACTGTTTTTT. Translated, it gives CASSAGNRDRINEKLFF.

This clone was seen a single time. The J gene is TRBJ1-2, the V gene TRBV14; D uncertain. Germline assignment: CDR1 SGHDN and CDR2 FVKESK. CDR3 length: 12 residues. The ends were cut back, 4 bases at V and 5 bases at J, with 8 bases in the middle. The CDR3: CASSPQQYGYTF. The DNA for the CDR3 is TGTGCCAGCAGCCCTCAACAATATGGCTACACCTTC.

This chain connects TRBV6-5 to TRBJ2-2; tentative D call: TRBD1 (5 bases). The CDR3 totals 14 residues. Trimming stripped 6 bases from V and 4 bases from J, with 12 bases between. The germline CDR1 and CDR2 sequences are MNHEY and SVGAGI. This CDR3 is CASSRDRLTGELFF. In DNA, the CDR3 is TGTGCCAGCAGCCGCGACAGACTCACCGGGGAGCTGTTTTTT.

This chain links TRBV6-6 with TRBJ2-7, with 10 nucleotides matching TRBD1. The V segment lost 1 base and the J segment 3 bases; nucleotides outside the gene matches: 6. The CDR3 loop spans 16 amino acids. Germline CDR1 reads MNHNY; CDR2 reads SVGAGI (reference sequence). DNA for the CDR3: TGTGCCAGCAGTTACTATGGGGGACAGGGGAACTACGAGCAGTACTTC. It encodes CASSYYGGQGNYEQYF.

This chain links TRBV11-2 with TRBJ2-1; 10 bases agree with TRBD1. The CDR3 extends over 17 amino acids. V shed 0 bases, J shed 2 bases, and the junction held 4 bases outside the gene matches. Germline lookup yields CDR1 SGHAT and CDR2 FQNNGV. The CDR3 here is CASSLDVGTGAYNEQFF. DNA of the CDR3: TGTGCCAGCAGCTTAGATGTTGGGACAGGGGCCTACAATGAGCAGTTCTTC.

V and J are TRBV6-5 and TRBJ1-5; D unresolved. Germline CDR1 reads MNHEY; CDR2 reads SVGAGI. CDR3 length: 14 amino acids. V was trimmed by 0 bases and J by 7 bases, leaving 10 bases between them. Here the CDR3 reads CASSYSDSGQPQHF. The CDR3 coding sequence is TGTGCCAGCAGTTACTCTGACTCGGGGCAGCCCCAGCATTTT.